This entry describes one T cell receptor beta chain. Its antigen target is currently unknown. Base-call qualities are not available, and no considerably larger clone is one nucleotide away. From a lookup of the germline V gene (reference sequence), CDR1 and CDR2 are DFQATT and SNEGSKA. Compared with germline, V lacks 6 bases and J lacks 5 bases; bases without a gene match: 12. The CDR3 numbers 14 residues from cysteine through phenylalanine. Left in the record is the CDR3 DNA by itself, 42 bases read in frame from the first base. The data are from a study of blood T cells in healthy people across ages (dated by TCRdb to between 2015 and 2016). For context, the study as a whole: Template switching captured roughly one uniquely barcoded TCR beta cDNA molecule per two T cells in model experiments. The donors were split into four age groups: young (average about 15 years), middle-aged (39), aged (approximately 60) and long-lived (about 82). Using deep sequencing normalized with unique cDNA molecular identifiers, the study measured how TCR beta repertoire diversity changes with age. Using the same blood draw, the study looked at two additional independent replicas of 1 million unique cDNA reads for two donors, one aged 18 to 30 and the other aged 80 or older. To avoid experimental bias, donors of different ages were distributed randomly across sequencing lanes.

General study outcomes and caveats: Donor CMV infection status was unknown, potentially confounding age-related changes in expanded clonotypes. Because profiling used bulk unsorted PBMCs, naive and antigen-experienced compartments could not be compared conclusively. Estimates of total diversity based on one million sequenced T cells were considered lower bounds and underestimates. As age increased, observed TCR beta diversity per million T cells dropped in a roughly linear way, and a significant reduction was already evident by age about 40. Observed TCR beta diversity correlated strongly with the percentage of naive T cells measured by flow cytometry. Compared with the aged group, the long-lived group had more naive CD4+ T cells, fewer expanded clones and increased TCR diversity, suggesting age selection.

The library was produced with 5' RACE. The instrument was an Illumina HiSeq 2500. A second about 7 to 11 cycle PCR used a sample-barcoded 5' primer and a J-beta primer mix. A template-switch 5' adaptor carrying 12 random nucleotides introduced a unique molecular identifier onto each TCR beta cDNA molecule. Each sample yielded at least 2.5 million CDR3-containing paired-end reads. All of the RNA was converted into first-strand cDNA using the Mint cDNA synthesis kit, with a TRBC-specific oligonucleotide serving as the primer. After uracil-DNA glycosylase treatment, a first 18-cycle PCR used universal primers M1SS and BC2_uni_R on all cDNA. The paper's data handling went like this. For normalization, 1 million high-quality reads were randomly selected from each sample, with every read carrying a distinct molecular identifier. Instead of being binned into consensus sequences, reads with shared molecular identifiers were discarded. CDR3 identification, clonotype clustering and error correction used MiTCR with a Q25 quality threshold and the strictest error-elimination algorithm. A nonparametric unseen species model with Euler transformation was used to estimate a lower bound on total TCR beta diversity. Using fastp at Q25 and MiXCR, TCRdb reprocessed the public reads and kept productive beta chains. Rows merge per CDR3 protein into single entries with the most common DNA and genes. These V and J calls originate from TCRdb's pipeline instead of the authors' own analysis. The sample data list under 950,000 distinct CDR3 sequences, and about 20% of these were observed just once. 22% of the sample goes to the ten largest clones.

The approximately 40 donors, aged about 6 to 100 years, were systemically healthy Caucasian individuals from Russia. Each donor gave ten milliliters of peripheral blood, drawn into EDTA-treated Vacutainer tubes. Ficoll-Paque density-gradient centrifugation was used to isolate PBMCs, with at least 6.5 million per sample. Total RNA, at least 6 micrograms per sample, was extracted from PBMCs with Trizol reagent. For every donor, an aliquot of PBMCs went through flow cytometry to measure the percentages of naive CD45RAhigh/CD27high T cells. The source material was blood. The chain was built from TRBV20-1 and TRBJ2-5; 7 bases in between match TRBD2. The clonotype comes from a man in his 70s in good health. The CDR3 in this case is CSARSSGGRETQYF. The DNA is TGCAGTGCGCGTTCTAGCGGTGGCCGGGAGACCCAGTACTTC.